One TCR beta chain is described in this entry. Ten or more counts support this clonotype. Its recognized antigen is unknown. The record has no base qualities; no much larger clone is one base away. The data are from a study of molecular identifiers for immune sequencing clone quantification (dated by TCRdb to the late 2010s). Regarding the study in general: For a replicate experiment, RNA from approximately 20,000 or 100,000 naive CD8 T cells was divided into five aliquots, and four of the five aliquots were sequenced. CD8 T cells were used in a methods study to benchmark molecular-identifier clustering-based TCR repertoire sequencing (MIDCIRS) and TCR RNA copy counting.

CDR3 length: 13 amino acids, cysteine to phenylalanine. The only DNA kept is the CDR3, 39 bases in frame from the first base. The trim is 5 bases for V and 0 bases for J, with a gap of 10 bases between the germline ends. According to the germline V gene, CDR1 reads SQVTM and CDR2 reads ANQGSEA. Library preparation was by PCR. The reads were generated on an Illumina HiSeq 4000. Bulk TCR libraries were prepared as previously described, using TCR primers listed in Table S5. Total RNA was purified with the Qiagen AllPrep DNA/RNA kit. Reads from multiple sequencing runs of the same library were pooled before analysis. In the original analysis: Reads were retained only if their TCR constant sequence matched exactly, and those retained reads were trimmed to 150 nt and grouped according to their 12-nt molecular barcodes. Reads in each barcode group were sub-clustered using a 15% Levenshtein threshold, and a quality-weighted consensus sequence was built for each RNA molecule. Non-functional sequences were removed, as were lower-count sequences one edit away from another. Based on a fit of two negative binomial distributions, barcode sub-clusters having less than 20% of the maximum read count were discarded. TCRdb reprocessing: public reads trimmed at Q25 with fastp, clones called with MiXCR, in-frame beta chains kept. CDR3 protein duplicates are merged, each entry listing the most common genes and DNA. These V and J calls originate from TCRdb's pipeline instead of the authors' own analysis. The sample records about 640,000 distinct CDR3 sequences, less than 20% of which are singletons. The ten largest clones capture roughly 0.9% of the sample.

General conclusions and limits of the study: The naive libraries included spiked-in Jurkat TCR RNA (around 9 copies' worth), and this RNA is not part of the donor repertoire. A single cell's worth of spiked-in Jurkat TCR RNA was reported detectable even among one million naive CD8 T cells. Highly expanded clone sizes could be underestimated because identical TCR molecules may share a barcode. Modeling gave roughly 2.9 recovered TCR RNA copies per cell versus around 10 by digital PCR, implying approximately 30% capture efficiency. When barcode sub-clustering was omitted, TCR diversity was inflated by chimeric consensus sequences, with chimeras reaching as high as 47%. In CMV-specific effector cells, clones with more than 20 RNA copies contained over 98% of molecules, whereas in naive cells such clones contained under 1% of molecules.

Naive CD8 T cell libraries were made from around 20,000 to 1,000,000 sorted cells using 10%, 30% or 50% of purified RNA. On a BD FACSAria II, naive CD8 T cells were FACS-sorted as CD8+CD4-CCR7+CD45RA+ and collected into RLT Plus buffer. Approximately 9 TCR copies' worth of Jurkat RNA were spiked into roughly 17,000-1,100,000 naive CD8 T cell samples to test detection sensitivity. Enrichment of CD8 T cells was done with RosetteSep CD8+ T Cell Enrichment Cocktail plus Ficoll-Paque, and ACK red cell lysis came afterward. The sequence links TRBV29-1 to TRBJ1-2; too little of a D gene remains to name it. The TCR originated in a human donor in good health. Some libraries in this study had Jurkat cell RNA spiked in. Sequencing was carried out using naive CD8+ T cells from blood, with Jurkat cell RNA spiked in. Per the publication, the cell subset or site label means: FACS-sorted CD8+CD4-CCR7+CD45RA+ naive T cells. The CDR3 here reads CSVPLGANYGYTF. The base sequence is TGCAGCGTTCCTCTCGGAGCTAACTATGGCTACACCTTC.